The 20 T cell receptor beta chains below come from one sample, sequenced in a study of T cell changes during pregnancy in multiple sclerosis. Using immunoSEQ multiplex PCR, the repertoire was profiled, and TCRdb retains in-frame clones only, with some absent. The profile shows tens of thousands of clones, around 91% of them singletons. The sample consisted of peripheral blood, taken in the third trimester of pregnancy. Source of these receptors: a female donor in good health, enrolled as a control in a pregnancy study.

V usage is TRBV19 and J usage is TRBJ1-3, with D hard to call. The CDR3 covers 14 residues. Germline CDR1 reads LNHDA; CDR2 reads SQIVND (reference sequence). V shed 3 bases and J shed 4 bases, with 10 bases lying between them. DNA of the CDR3: TGTGCCAGTAGTATTTCCCGGGAAGGAAACACCATATATTTT. It encodes CASSISREGNTIYF.

This chain links TRBV19 with TRBJ1-2, with TRBD1 as a possible D gene (5 bases). The CDR3 has 14 residues. Germline V gene sequence: CDR1 LNHDA, CDR2 SQIVND (reference sequence). Between the trimmed V and J ends, which lost 0 bases and 2 bases, there was a span of 7 bases. The CDR3 sequence is CASSIDGGNYGYTF. As DNA, the CDR3 is TGTGCCAGTAGTATAGACGGGGGGAACTATGGCTACACCTTC. Full variable domain (remainder filled in from reference TRBV19 and TRBJ1-2): DGGITQSPKYLFRKEGQNVTLSCEQNLNHDAMYWYRQDPGQGLRLIYYSQIVNDFQKGDIAEGYSVSREKKESFPLTVTSAQKNPTAFYLCASSIDGGNYGYTFGSGTRLTVV.

This chain joins TRBV5-1 and TRBJ2-7, with D perhaps matching TRBD1 (6 bases). Germline CDR1 reads SGHRS; CDR2 reads YFSETQ. This CDR3 region has 14 residues. Trimming took off 0 bases at V and 2 bases at J, with 9 bases between the two ends. As DNA, the CDR3 is TGCGCCAGCAGCTTGGACAGGGCAACCTACGAGCAGTACTTC. Its protein product is CASSLDRATYEQYF.

This clone occurred once. The rearrangement links TRBV5-8 to TRBJ1-4; 7 bases line up with TRBD1. J was trimmed by 6 bases and V by 4 bases; bases with no gene match: 12. CDR1 SGHTS and CDR2 YDEGEE come from the germline V gene. CDR3 size: 16 residues. The CDR3 is CASSPGTQGLDEKLFF. In DNA form, the CDR3 reads TGTGCCAGCAGCCCCGGAACACAGGGGTTGGATGAAAAACTGTTTTTT.

V usage is TRBV14 and J usage is TRBJ2-5; D not certain. In germline, CDR1 is SGHDN, CDR2 FVKESK. Between the trimmed V and J ends, which lost 1 base and 5 bases, there was a span of 8 bases. The CDR3 covers 13 residues. CDR3 bases: TGTGCCAGCAGCCAAGGATACTGGGAGACCCAGTACTTC. Translating it yields CASSQGYWETQYF.

The CDR3 here is CASSRREAPYNEQFF. For the CDR3, the DNA is TGTGCCAGTAGTAGGCGGGAGGCCCCCTACAATGAGCAGTTCTTC. The chain joins TRBV19 to TRBJ2-1; 8 bases match TRBD2. The V segment lost 4 bases and the J segment 2 bases; nucleotides outside the gene matches: 4. This CDR3 has 15 amino acids. In germline, CDR1 is LNHDA, CDR2 SQIVND (reference sequence).

This chain links TRBV5-5 with TRBJ2-7; 7 nucleotides line up with TRBD1. Per germline, CDR1 SGHKS and CDR2 YYEKEE (reference sequence). This CDR3 spans 16 amino acids. V was clipped by 4 bases and J by 2 bases; unmatched bases: 12. The chain's CDR3 is CASSPHPGQPAYEQYF. CDR3 DNA: TGTGCCAGCAGCCCCCACCCGGGACAGCCAGCCTACGAGCAGTACTTC.

This rearrangement joins TRBV19 to TRBJ2-7, with 7 bases fitting TRBD1. This CDR3 spans 14 amino acids. Germline values: CDR1 LNHDA, CDR2 SQIVND (reference sequence). Trimming took 3 bases from V and 3 from J; bases not matched to a gene: 5. CDR3 sequence (DNA): TGTGCCAGTAGTATTTCCGGACAGGACTACGAGCAGTACTTC. It translates to CASSISGQDYEQYF.

The chain couples TRBV9 to TRBJ2-1; 9 bases are shared with TRBD1. The CDR3 totals 15 residues. Per the germline V gene, CDR1 is SGDLS and CDR2 is YYNGEE. The V gene end was trimmed by 0 bases and the J gene end by 4 bases; junction bases not matched to a gene: 2. The CDR3 loop reads CASSVGDREYNEQFF. As DNA, the CDR3 is TGTGCCAGCAGCGTAGGGGACAGGGAATACAATGAGCAGTTCTTC.

The chain recombines TRBV14 with TRBJ2-5; 11 bases align to TRBD2. Per germline, CDR1 SGHDN and CDR2 FVKESK. CDR3 size: 17 residues. V shed 3 bases, J shed 4 bases, and the junction held 10 bases outside the gene matches. CDR3 coding DNA: TGTGCCAGCAGCCAGAAACTAGCGGGGGTCCCAATAGAGACCCAGTACTTC. It encodes CASSQKLAGVPIETQYF.

The chain is built from TRBV14 and TRBJ2-7; 8 positions match TRBD2. The V gene end was trimmed by 6 bases and the J gene end by 0 bases; junction bases not matched to a gene: 4. The CDR3 covers 14 residues. CDR1 is SGHDN, CDR2 FVKESK, per germline. The chain's CDR3 is CASRESGSSYEQYF. For the CDR3, the DNA is TGTGCCAGCAGGGAGAGCGGGAGCTCCTACGAGCAGTACTTC.

The rearrangement links TRBV12-5 to TRBJ2-7; 8 nucleotides match TRBD1. V was pared by 5 bases and J by 2 bases, with 8 bases of the junction left unmatched. CDR1 and CDR2 from the germline V gene are LGHNT and FRNRAP. The CDR3 is 15 residues long. The CDR3 DNA sequence: TGTGCTAGTGGTGTCCGGACAGGGTCTACCTACGAGCAGTACTTC. It is translated as CASGVRTGSTYEQYF.

V is TRBV15 and J is TRBJ1-4; tentatively, D is TRBD1 (5 bases). The CDR3 spans 14 residues. V was cut by 2 bases and J by 7 bases, with 11 bases left in between. Germline lookup yields CDR1 LNHNV and CDR2 YYDKDF (reference sequence). The CDR3 reads CATSRQGGFEKLFF. In DNA form, the CDR3 reads TGTGCCACCAGCAGACAGGGAGGTTTTGAAAAACTGTTTTTT.

The genes are TRBV6-5 and TRBJ1-2; possible D gene TRBD1, 5 bases. The length of the CDR3 is 11 residues. In germline, CDR1 is MNHEY, CDR2 SVGAGI. V dropped 7 bases and J dropped 8 bases, with 11 bases sitting between them. CDR3 sequence: CASNQGRGYTF. As DNA, the CDR3 is TGTGCCAGCAATCAGGGTCGAGGCTACACCTTC.

V and J are TRBV4-3 and TRBJ2-1, with 13 bases fitting TRBD2. The CDR3 loop spans 17 amino acids. The J segment lost 7 bases and the V segment lost 4 bases, leaving 10 bases of the junction unmatched. Germline V lookup: CDR1 LGHNA, CDR2 YSLEER. This CDR3 reads CASSLHRTSGSSNEQFF. In nucleotides, the CDR3 is TGCGCCAGCAGCCTCCATCGGACTAGCGGGAGTAGTAATGAGCAGTTCTTC.

The chain couples TRBV4-3 to TRBJ2-6; D remains ambiguous. The CDR3 contains 16 residues. Trimming took off 0 bases at V and 2 bases at J, with 8 bases between the two ends. The germline V gene encodes CDR1 LGHNA and CDR2 YSLEER. The CDR3, as DNA: TGCGCCAGCAGCCAAGATAGTGCCACTGGGGCCAACGTCCTGACTTTC. Residues: CASSQDSATGANVLTF.

The J gene is TRBJ1-5, the V gene TRBV28; possible D gene TRBD1, 5 bases. CDR1 is MDHEN and CDR2 is SYDVKM in the germline V gene. There are 14 residues in the CDR3. V was trimmed by 3 bases and J by 7 bases, leaving 13 bases between them. CDR3 nucleotides: TGTGCCAGCAGTTTGGGACGGCGGGAGCAGCCCCAGCATTTT. Amino acids: CASSLGRREQPQHF.

V is TRBV7-2 and J is TRBJ1-6, with D possibly TRBD1 on 5 matching bases. Germline-derived CDR1 and CDR2 are SGHTA and FQGNSA. Between the trimmed V and J ends, which lost 5 bases and 13 bases, there was a span of 24 bases. The CDR3 spans 16 residues. CDR3 sequence: CASSPGEGQGLNPLHF. CDR3 sequence (DNA): TGTGCCAGCAGCCCCGGAGAAGGGCAGGGCCTGAATCCCCTCCACTTT.

The J gene is TRBJ2-1, the V gene TRBV7-7; no clear D gene. Germline V gene lookup returns CDR1 SSHAT and CDR2 FNYEAQ (reference sequence). The CDR3 sequence is 13 residues long. V was pared by 4 bases and J by 5 bases, with 9 bases between. CDR3 coding DNA: TGTGCCAGCAGCTCTCGACGGGACAATGAGCAGTTCTTC. Its protein product is CASSSRRDNEQFF.

This CDR3 is CASSTRRGGEKLFF. CDR3 nucleotide sequence: TGTGCCAGCAGTACCCGCAGGGGAGGGGAAAAACTGTTTTTT. This chain uses TRBV6-6 with TRBJ1-4; TRBD1 might be the D (6 bases). Trimming took off 5 bases at V and 8 bases at J, with 15 bases between the two ends. Looked up from germline, CDR1 is MNHNY and CDR2 is SVGAGI (reference sequence). The CDR3 runs 14 residues.